This record covers a single TCR beta chain. Its antigen specificity is not known. No much larger clone exists at a distance of one base, and base qualities are not known. Spanning cysteine to phenylalanine, the CDR3 consists of 16 amino acids. Only CDR3 DNA is held: 48 bases, read in frame from base 1. Relative to germline, V is missing 4 bases and J is missing 4 bases, with 11 bases of the junction outside any gene match. According to the germline V gene, CDR1 reads SGDLS and CDR2 reads YYNGEE. The data stem from a study of OX40 agonist ivuxolimab in advanced cancers. For the study in its entirety: The costimulatory receptor OX40 (CD134) was targeted by ivuxolimab, a fully human IgG2 agonistic monoclonal antibody. Among the 50 to 55 dose-escalation patients, around 19 had hepatocellular carcinoma, roughly 15 melanoma, 9 renal cell carcinoma and 9 head and neck cancer. The paper describes the monotherapy dose-escalation part (N = 52 patients) of the phase I trial of ivuxolimab. Intravenous ivuxolimab was administered to patients every 2 weeks at six dose levels: 0.01, 0.1, 0.3, 1.5, 3 and 10 mg/kg. The dose-escalation cohort was 80% to 90% male with a mean age of about 65 years, ranging from roughly 20 to 80. Prior anti-PD-1, anti-PD-L1 or anti-CTLA-4 therapy was permitted, and approximately 40% of dose-escalation patients had received checkpoint inhibitors. Partial responses occurred in three dose-escalation patients, of whom one had hepatocellular carcinoma and two had cutaneous melanoma. Peripheral TCRbeta sequencing was intended to test whether TCR sequence diversity was altered and clonal T-cell expansion was caused by ivuxolimab.

Patients with autoimmune disease history or receiving systemic immunosuppression were excluded from the trial. In every dose cohort, peripheral blood was drawn for TCR sequencing at baseline, cycle 4 day 1, and cycle 7 day 1. The samples were drawn from a first-in-human, open-label, multicenter phase I dose-escalation trial of ivuxolimab. Adults with locally advanced or metastatic melanoma, renal cell, hepatocellular, or head and neck squamous cell carcinoma were enrolled in the trial. Before TCR sequencing, CD4+ and CD8+ T cells were separately sorted from peripheral blood. To sequence the TCRbeta CDR3 region, genomic DNA was isolated from the sorted cells. The immunoSEQ Assay was used to sequence the TCRbeta CDR3 regions. As stored in TCRdb, this immuneACCESS dataset retains in-frame rearrangements with V and J assigned. A fraction of the clones does not appear; measured against another copy, unresolved V genes explain less than half of the discrepancy, and the remainder lacks a known reason. The sample table records approximately 71,000 clones; about four fifths of these occur just once. Around 0.78% of the sample is taken by the ten largest.

What the authors observed across the whole study: In the 0.1-3.0 mg/kg groups, partial responders were among the patients with the lowest normalized peripheral clonal expansion, particularly in CD8+ T cells. Low levels of normalized T-cell clonal expansion were also seen in some patients who did not respond. At doses of 0.1 to 3.0 mg/kg, clonal expansion of both CD4+ and CD8+ T cells in blood was seen between baseline and week 6. The antigen specificity of the clonally expanded peripheral T cells was not determined. After ivuxolimab, expanded clones were on average more numerous among CD8+ T cells than among CD4+ T cells.

The sequence was collected from an adult with an advanced solid tumor such as melanoma, head and neck, liver or kidney cancer. The sequencing used CD4+ or CD8+ T cells sorted from blood, collected in a trial of the OX40 agonist ivuxolimab. The V and J segments used are TRBV9 and TRBJ2-7, with TRBD1 identical over 10 junction bases. The sequence in DNA is TGTGCCAGCAGCCCAACTCCGGGACAGGGGAAATACGAGCAGTACTTC. Its coded protein is CASSPTPGQGKYEQYF.